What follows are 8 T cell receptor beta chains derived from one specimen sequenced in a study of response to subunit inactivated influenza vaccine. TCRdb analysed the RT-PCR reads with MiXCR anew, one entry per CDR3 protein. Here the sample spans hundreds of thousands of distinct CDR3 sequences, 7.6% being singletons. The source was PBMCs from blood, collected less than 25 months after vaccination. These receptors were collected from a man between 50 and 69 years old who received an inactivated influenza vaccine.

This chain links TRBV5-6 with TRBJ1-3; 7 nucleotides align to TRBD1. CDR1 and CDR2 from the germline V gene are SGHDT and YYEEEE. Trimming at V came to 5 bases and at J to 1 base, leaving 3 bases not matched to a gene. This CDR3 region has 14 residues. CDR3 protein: CASRVTGSGNTIYF. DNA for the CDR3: TGTGCCAGCAGAGTGACAGGGTCTGGAAACACCATATATTTT.

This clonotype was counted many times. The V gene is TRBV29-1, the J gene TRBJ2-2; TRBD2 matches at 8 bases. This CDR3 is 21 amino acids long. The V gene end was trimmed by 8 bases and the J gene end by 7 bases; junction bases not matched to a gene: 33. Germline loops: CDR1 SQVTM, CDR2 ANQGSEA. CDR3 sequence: CSRGREGGLDHRSGWIGELFF. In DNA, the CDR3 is TGCAGCCGGGGCCGGGAGGGTGGACTAGACCACCGCTCAGGATGGATCGGGGAGCTGTTTTTT.

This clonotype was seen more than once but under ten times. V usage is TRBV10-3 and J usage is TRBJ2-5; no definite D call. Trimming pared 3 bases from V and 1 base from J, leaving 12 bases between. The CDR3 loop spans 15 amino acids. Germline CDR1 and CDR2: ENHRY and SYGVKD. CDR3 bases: TGTGCCATCAGTGACACTAAAGGCGGCCAAGAGACCCAGTACTTC. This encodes CAISDTKGGQETQYF.

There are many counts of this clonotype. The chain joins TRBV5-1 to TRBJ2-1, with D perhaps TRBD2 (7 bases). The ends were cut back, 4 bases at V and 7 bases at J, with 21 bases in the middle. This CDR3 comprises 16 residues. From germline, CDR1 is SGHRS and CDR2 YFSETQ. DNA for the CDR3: TGCGCCAGCAGCCCCTCTTCGGGGGGCCCTTGGAATGAGCAGTTCTTC. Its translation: CASSPSSGGPWNEQFF.

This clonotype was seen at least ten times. The DNA for the CDR3 is TGTGCCATCAGTGAGTCCGGTAATTCACCCCTCCACTTT. Translated: CAISESGNSPLHF. The chain is built from TRBV10-3 and TRBJ1-6; D gene ambiguous. The ends were cut back, 0 bases at V and 6 bases at J, with 3 bases in the middle. This CDR3 has 13 residues. Germline V gives CDR1 ENHRY, CDR2 SYGVKD.

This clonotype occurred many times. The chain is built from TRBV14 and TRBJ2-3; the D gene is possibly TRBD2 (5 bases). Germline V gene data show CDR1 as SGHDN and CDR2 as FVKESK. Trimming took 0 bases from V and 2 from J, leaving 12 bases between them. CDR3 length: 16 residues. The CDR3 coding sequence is TGTGCCAGCAGCCAAGATGGGTTAGCGTCCACAGATACGCAGTATTTT. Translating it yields CASSQDGLASTDTQYF.

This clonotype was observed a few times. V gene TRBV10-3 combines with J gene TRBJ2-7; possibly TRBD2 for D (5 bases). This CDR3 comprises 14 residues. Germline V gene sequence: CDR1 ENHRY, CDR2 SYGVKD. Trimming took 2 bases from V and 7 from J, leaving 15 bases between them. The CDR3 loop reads CAISEVRTSKEQYF. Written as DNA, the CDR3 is TGTGCCATCAGTGAGGTGAGGACTTCTAAGGAGCAGTACTTC.

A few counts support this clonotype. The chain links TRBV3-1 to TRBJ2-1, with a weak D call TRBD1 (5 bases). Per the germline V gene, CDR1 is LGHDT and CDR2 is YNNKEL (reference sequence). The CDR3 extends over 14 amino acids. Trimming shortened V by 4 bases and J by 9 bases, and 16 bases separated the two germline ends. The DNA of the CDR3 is TGTGCCAGCAGCCCTGAGACACAGGCAGGTGAGCAGTTCTTC. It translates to CASSPETQAGEQFF.